The 25 T cell receptor beta chains below were found in one sample sequenced in a study of blood T cell repertoires in COVID-19. TCRdb keeps only in-frame clones here, not all; method: immunoSEQ multiplex PCR. In the table there are roughly 110,000 clones, approximately 84% of which are singletons. What was sequenced was peripheral blood. These receptors were obtained from a woman in her forties with acute or convalescent COVID-19.

This chain joins TRBV5-6 and TRBJ1-6; 8 nucleotides line up with TRBD1. CDR3 length equals 15 residues. Germline V gene sequence: CDR1 SGHDT, CDR2 YYEEEE. With 0 bases clipped from V and 10 bases from J, the junction kept 6 bases outside the gene matches. The DNA for the CDR3 is TGTGCCAGCAGCTTGGATCAGGGGGCAAGGTCACCCCTCCACTTT. Translation: CASSLDQGARSPLHF. The whole variable domain, filled in from reference TRBV5-6 and TRBJ1-6, reads DAGVTQSPTHLIKTRGQQVTLRCSPKSGHDTVSWYQQALGQGPQFIFQYYEEEERQRGNFPDRFSGHQFPNYSSELNVNALLLGDSALYLCASSLDQGARSPLHFGNGTRLTVT.

This chain connects TRBV11-2 to TRBJ1-2; 7 bases map to TRBD1. CDR1 SGHAT and CDR2 FQNNGV come from the germline V gene. The V gene end was trimmed by 4 bases and the J gene end by 6 bases; junction bases not matched to a gene: 5. The CDR3 totals 13 residues. The CDR3 sequence is CASSSPDRDGYTF. DNA for the CDR3: TGTGCCAGCAGCTCTCCTGACAGGGATGGCTACACCTTC.

This clone was detected only a few times. The chain recombines TRBV28 with TRBJ1-5, with D possibly matching TRBD1 (6 bases). Trimming stripped 5 bases from V and 7 bases from J, with 15 bases between. Germline CDR1 reads MDHEN; CDR2 reads SYDVKM. The CDR3 totals 14 residues. The CDR3 DNA follows: TGTGCCAGCAGTATAGGGGGGGGGAGCCAGCCCCAGCATTTT. Its protein product is CASSIGGGSQPQHF.

The V and J genes are TRBV7-2 and TRBJ2-6; D ambiguous. V dropped 2 bases and J dropped 4 bases, with 6 bases sitting between them. CDR3 length: 14 amino acids. CDR1 is SGHTA and CDR2 is FQGNSA in the germline V gene. In DNA, the CDR3 is TGTGCCAGCAGCTTATCGCAGGGGGCCAACGTCCTGACTTTC. Its protein product is CASSLSQGANVLTF.

The V gene is TRBV7-3, the J gene TRBJ2-3, with D hard to call. The CDR3 loop spans 16 amino acids. With 5 bases removed from V and 0 bases from J, the gap between germline ends came to 15 bases. Germline assignment: CDR1 SGHTA and CDR2 FQGTGA. The CDR3 reads CASSLQPDSSTDTQYF. The CDR3 nucleotides are TGTGCCAGCAGCCTCCAGCCCGACTCTAGCACAGATACGCAGTATTTT.

There are a few counts of this clone. The chain joins TRBV7-9 to TRBJ1-1; weak D call: TRBD1 (5 bases). The CDR3 has 15 amino acids. Trimming removed 6 bases at V and 1 base at J, with 15 bases between. In germline, CDR1 is SEHNR, CDR2 FQNEAQ (reference sequence). In DNA, the CDR3 is TGTGCCAGCAGACCCGCAGGGATGGGGAACACTGAAGCTTTCTTT. Translation gives CASRPAGMGNTEAFF.

In this sample, this clone turned up once. The V gene is TRBV27, the J gene TRBJ1-4, with D possibly being TRBD1 (6 bases). Trimming pared 8 bases from V and 3 bases from J, leaving 10 bases between. This CDR3 region has 13 residues. Germline loops: CDR1 MNHEY, CDR2 SMNVEV (reference sequence). As DNA, the CDR3 is TGTGCCAGCCAGGGGCCGTCTAATGAAAAACTGTTTTTT. This sequence encodes CASQGPSNEKLFF.

The chain joins TRBV12-5 to TRBJ2-7; the D gene is possibly TRBD1 (6 bases). The CDR3 contains 15 residues. CDR1 is LGHNT, CDR2 FRNRAP, per germline. V lost 3 bases and J lost 2, with 14 bases in between. CDR3 sequence reads: CASGFSAGDTYEQYF. The CDR3 DNA reads as TGTGCTAGTGGTTTCAGTGCAGGGGATACCTACGAGCAGTACTTC.

This rearrangement joins TRBV19 to TRBJ2-2; D unclear. The CDR3 contains 13 residues. CDR1 is LNHDA, CDR2 SQIVND, per germline (reference sequence). The ends were cut back, 5 bases at V and 8 bases at J, with 12 bases in the middle. The CDR3 loop reads CASSLLRFGELFF. The CDR3 bases are TGTGCCAGTAGTCTCCTCAGGTTTGGGGAGCTGTTTTTT.

DNA of the CDR3: TGTGCCAGCAGCCAAGATTCTCGCAGGGTGAACACTGAAGCTTTCTTT. Encoded protein: CASSQDSRRVNTEAFF. The chain combines TRBV3-1 (or the pseudogene TRBV3-2) with TRBJ1-1, with a possible D match to TRBD1 (5 bases). This CDR3 has 16 amino acids. The germline gives CDR1 LGHDT, CDR2 YNNKEL (reference sequence). The ends were cut back, 0 bases at V and 0 bases at J, with 11 bases in the middle.

The CDR3: CASSLSHTQETQYF. As DNA, the CDR3 is TGTGCCAGCAGCTTATCCCACACCCAAGAGACCCAGTACTTC. This sequence joins TRBV11-3 and TRBJ2-5; D remains unclear. V lost 2 bases, J lost 1 base, and 8 bases lay in between. The CDR3 has 14 amino acids. In germline, CDR1 is SGHNT, CDR2 YENEEA.

This clone came up once. This sequence joins TRBV6-2 or TRBV6-3 and TRBJ2-7; weak D call: TRBD1 (6 bases). The germline CDR1 and CDR2 sequences are MNHEY and SVGEGT. The CDR3 runs 19 residues. V dropped 4 bases and J dropped 0 bases, with 25 bases sitting between them. CDR3 in amino acids: CASSLATGMIRAVSYEQYF. The CDR3 nucleotides are TGTGCCAGCAGTTTGGCGACAGGTATGATAAGGGCAGTCTCCTACGAGCAGTACTTC.

The chain employs TRBV6-5 and TRBJ2-7; 7 nucleotides match TRBD1. The CDR3 sequence is 14 residues long. Germline trimming cut 5 bases from V and 2 bases from J; bases unmatched to any gene: 6. Germline values: CDR1 MNHEY, CDR2 SVGAGI. The CDR3 sequence: CASSRQGQAYEQYF. Here the CDR3 DNA reads TGTGCCAGCAGTCGACAGGGTCAGGCCTACGAGCAGTACTTC.

V and J are TRBV2 and TRBJ2-2; 8 nucleotides line up with TRBD1. The CDR3 covers 14 residues. After removal of 7 bases from V and 0 bases from J, the junction contained 1 base not matched to a gene. CDR1 and CDR2 from the germline V gene are SNHLY and FYNNEI. Here the CDR3 DNA reads TGTGCCAGCAAACAGGGGGCGAACACCGGGGAGCTGTTTTTT. Translation: CASKQGANTGELFF.

This chain connects TRBV6-2 or TRBV6-3 to TRBJ1-2; 9 bases are a match to TRBD1. Germline V gene lookup returns CDR1 MNHEY and CDR2 SVGEGT. The V gene end was trimmed by 5 bases and the J gene end by 6 bases; junction bases not matched to a gene: 7. CDR3 length: 14 residues. Here the CDR3 reads CASSGQGFYDGYTF. CDR3 DNA: TGTGCCAGCAGTGGACAGGGGTTTTACGATGGCTACACCTTC.

The gene calls are TRBV6-5 and TRBJ2-3; possible D gene TRBD2, 6 bases. V lost 8 bases, J lost 2 bases, and 14 bases lay in between. Germline lookup yields CDR1 MNHEY and CDR2 SVGAGI. This CDR3 has 14 amino acids. The DNA of the CDR3 is TGTGCCAGCGGTAGCGGTGTATTCACAGATACGCAGTATTTT. Residues: CASGSGVFTDTQYF.

The chain uses TRBV6-1 and TRBJ1-2, with D perhaps TRBD1 (5 bases). The CDR3 covers 16 residues. Germline lookup yields CDR1 MNHNS and CDR2 SASEGT. The germline V and J ends were trimmed by 2 bases and 2 bases, with 15 bases remaining between them. The CDR3 loop reads CASSEIGGGANYGYTF. DNA of the CDR3: TGTGCCAGCAGTGAAATCGGGGGGGGAGCCAACTATGGCTACACCTTC.

A few counts support this clone. The chain employs TRBV6-6 and TRBJ2-7; perhaps TRBD2 as D (6 bases). Germline V gene lookup returns CDR1 MNHNY and CDR2 SVGAGI (reference sequence). V gave up 8 bases and J gave up 0 bases, with 11 bases separating them. This CDR3 has 13 amino acids. CDR3 amino acids: CASWVGGSYEQYF. CDR3 DNA: TGTGCCAGCTGGGTCGGGGGCTCCTACGAGCAGTACTTC.

J is TRBJ1-1 and V is TRBV6-5; TRBD1 might be the D (5 bases). This CDR3 has 13 residues. V dropped 4 bases and J dropped 4 bases, with 10 bases sitting between them. Germline CDR1 MNHEY, CDR2 SVGAGI. CDR3 sequence (DNA): TGTGCCAGCAGTTCAGGGTCTGTCACTGAAGCTTTCTTT. Its protein product is CASSSGSVTEAFF.

This chain connects TRBV2 to TRBJ1-5; D call uncertain. CDR1 and CDR2 (germline): SNHLY, FYNNEI. The CDR3 runs to 15 residues. V lost 3 bases, J lost 6 bases, and 15 bases lay in between. The DNA of the CDR3 is TGTGCCAGCAGTGACGCCCGGGGAGAGGCTCAGCCCCAGCATTTT. Translation: CASSDARGEAQPQHF.

The chain has TRBV19 and TRBJ2-7; weak D call: TRBD1 (5 bases). Trimming removed 3 bases from V and 4 bases from J, with 13 bases in between. The CDR3 spans 14 residues. Germline values: CDR1 LNHDA, CDR2 SQIVND (reference sequence). Here the CDR3 reads CASSMLGAVYEQYF. For the CDR3, the DNA is TGTGCCAGTAGTATGTTAGGGGCGGTATACGAGCAGTACTTC.

V and J are TRBV5-5 and TRBJ1-5; a possible D gene is TRBD1 (6 bases). V dropped 0 bases and J dropped 7 bases, with 11 bases sitting between them. This CDR3 has 14 amino acids. CDR1 is SGHKS and CDR2 is YYEKEE in the germline V gene (reference sequence). CDR3 DNA: TGTGCCAGCAGCTTGGGGGGACAATCCCAGCCCCAGCATTTT. Translated: CASSLGGQSQPQHF.

V usage is TRBV6-5 and J usage is TRBJ1-5, with TRBD1 matching over 9 bases. CDR1 is MNHEY, CDR2 SVGAGI, per germline. This CDR3 spans 15 amino acids. V gave up 5 bases and J gave up 4 bases; unmatched junction bases: 6. CDR3 coding DNA: TGTGCCAGCAGTCGTGACAGGGGGTTGAATCAGCCCCAGCATTTT. Translated: CASSRDRGLNQPQHF.

The rearrangement uses TRBV19 and TRBJ1-5; D not certain. The CDR3 extends over 17 amino acids. Germline V gene data show CDR1 as LNHDA and CDR2 as SQIVND (reference sequence). V lost 9 bases and J lost 6, with 27 bases in between. The CDR3 DNA reads as TGTGCCAGGGCGAGGGTTTGGGTCGGTGGTCTCAGTCAGCCCCAGCATTTT. Translating it yields CARARVWVGGLSQPQHF.

The V call is TRBV5-8, the J call TRBJ2-3; TRBD2 aligns across 10 bases. This CDR3 is 15 amino acids long. V gave up 2 bases and J gave up 2 bases; unmatched junction bases: 2. CDR1 and CDR2 from the germline V gene are SGHTS and YDEGEE. CDR3 in DNA: TGTGCCAGCAGCTTTAGCGGGGGGTTCACAGATACGCAGTATTTT. Residues: CASSFSGGFTDTQYF.